The 16 T cell receptor beta chains below come from one sample, sequenced in a study of T-cell reconstitution after alpha-beta-depleted transplantation in children. Researchers prepared the TCRbeta library using unique molecular identifiers, the study reports. TCRdb redid the calling of the PCR reads with MiXCR, one entry per CDR3 protein. The sample lists 300,000 to 350,000 distinct CDR3 sequences, approximately 23% seen once, with roughly 9.7% in the top ten. Sequenced here: PBMCs, mostly from graft donor cells, sampled 180 days after TCRalphabeta/CD19-depleted stem cell transplant. The receptors originated from a male patient younger than 18 who had a stem cell transplant for acute lymphoblastic leukemia, so the T cells may come from the graft donor.

This chain uses TRBV15 with TRBJ2-3; 8 bases are a match to TRBD2. The CDR3 sequence is 13 residues long. The germline CDR1 and CDR2 sequences are LNHNV and YYDKDF (reference sequence). Losses at the gene ends were 0 bases for V and 14 bases for J; bases not matched to a gene: 7. CDR3 residues: CATSREPLAGPYF. The DNA for the CDR3 is TGTGCCACCAGCAGAGAACCGCTAGCGGGCCCGTATTTT.

This clonotype was seen a handful of times. The chain couples TRBV28 to TRBJ1-2; tentative D call: TRBD1 (6 bases). CDR3 length: 13 residues. Trimming stripped 7 bases from V and 5 bases from J, with 14 bases between. Germline CDR1 reads MDHEN; CDR2 reads SYDVKM. CDR3 amino acids: CASTTGTGYGYTF. The CDR3 DNA is TGTGCCAGCACCACAGGGACGGGGTATGGCTACACCTTC.

This clonotype was seen many times. V and J are TRBV18 and TRBJ2-7; D remains ambiguous. The germline CDR1 and CDR2 sequences are KGHSH and LQKENI. The CDR3 is 13 residues long. The ends were cut back, 6 bases at V and 3 bases at J, with 12 bases in the middle. CDR3 region: CASSLGGYYEQYF. CDR3 bases: TGTGCCAGCTCGCTAGGTGGGTACTACGAGCAGTACTTC.

The V call is TRBV20-1, the J call TRBJ2-2; possibly TRBD1 or TRBD2 for D (5 bases each). V was cut by 3 bases and J by 1 base, with 18 bases left in between. The CDR3 covers 17 residues. The germline CDR1 and CDR2 sequences are DFQATT and SNEGSKA (reference sequence). CDR3 DNA sequence: TGCAGTGCTAGTCTTCGACTGGGACCTCTGAACACCGGGGAGCTGTTTTTT. This codes for CSASLRLGPLNTGELFF.

CDR3 DNA: TGTGCCAGCAGCGGTTCTAGGACAGTGATATACGAGCAGTACTTC. Translating gives CASSGSRTVIYEQYF. The chain employs TRBV7-2 and TRBJ2-7; maybe TRBD1 (6 bases). The CDR3 totals 15 residues. Germline loops: CDR1 SGHTA, CDR2 FQGNSA. The V and J ends lost 5 bases and 4 bases respectively, with 18 bases between them.

The gene calls are TRBV5-5 and TRBJ2-4, with D tentatively TRBD2 (5 bases). Looked up from germline, CDR1 is SGHKS and CDR2 is YYEKEE (reference sequence). V dropped 5 bases and J dropped 0 bases, with 15 bases sitting between them. The CDR3 length is 16 residues. This CDR3 is CASSFLAVLAKNIQYF. DNA for the CDR3: TGTGCCAGCAGTTTCCTAGCAGTCCTAGCCAAAAACATTCAGTACTTC.

The sample holds one count of this clonotype. V usage is TRBV5-4 and J usage is TRBJ2-5; 8 bases agree with TRBD1. V lost 0 bases and J lost 1; bases outside the gene matches: 5. The CDR3 is 16 amino acids. Germline CDR1 reads SGHNT; CDR2 reads YYREEE (reference sequence). Written as DNA, the CDR3 is TGTGCCAGCAGCTTGGTGGACAGGGACTCCCAAGAGACCCAGTACTTC. Its protein is CASSLVDRDSQETQYF.

This clonotype was counted ten times or more. The V gene is TRBV7-2, the J gene TRBJ1-1; a weak D match, TRBD1 (5 bases). V was trimmed by 4 bases and J by 3 bases, leaving 21 bases between them. Per germline, CDR1 SGHTA and CDR2 FQGNSA. The length of the CDR3 is 17 residues. CDR3 nucleotide sequence: TGTGCCAGCAGCTCATACATTCCGAGGGGCCGGGACACTGAAGCTTTCTTT. It yields the protein CASSSYIPRGRDTEAFF. Full variable domain (outside the CDR3, taken from reference TRBV7-2 and TRBJ1-1): GAGVSQSPSNKVTEKGKDVELRCDPISGHTALYWYRQSLGQGLEFLIYFQGNSAPDKSGLPSDRFSAERTGGSVSTLTIQRTQQEDSAVYLCASSSYIPRGRDTEAFFGQGTRLTVV.

The V and J genes are TRBV20-1 and TRBJ2-7; possibly TRBD2 for D (5 bases). CDR1 and CDR2 from the germline V gene are DFQATT and SNEGSKA (reference sequence). This CDR3 comprises 16 residues. V was cut by 0 bases and J by 6 bases, with 21 bases left in between. CDR3 in DNA: TGCAGTGCTAGAGATATGCCTAGCAATCAACCTAGCGAGCAGTACTTC. This sequence encodes CSARDMPSNQPSEQYF.

The rearrangement links TRBV6-1 to TRBJ1-6; D not resolved. This CDR3 comprises 13 residues. Germline V CDR1 and CDR2: MNHNS, SASEGT. Deletions cut 2 bases from V and 9 bases from J, with 8 bases between. CDR3: CASSEHISSPLHF. Written as DNA, the CDR3 is TGTGCCAGCAGTGAACACATAAGTTCACCCCTCCACTTT.

This clonotype appeared a few times. This CDR3 reads CASSGNARRREGTGELFF. The CDR3 DNA is TGTGCCAGCAGCGGGAACGCTCGACGGCGGGAGGGCACCGGGGAGCTGTTTTTT. The rearrangement uses TRBV9 and TRBJ2-2, with TRBD2 identical over 9 bases. The germline V gene encodes CDR1 SGDLS and CDR2 YYNGEE. The CDR3 sequence is 18 residues long. The V gene end was trimmed by 3 bases and the J gene end by 4 bases; junction bases not matched to a gene: 13. Using reference TRBV9 and TRBJ2-2 for the parts outside the CDR3, the full variable domain is DSGVTQTPKHLITATGQRVTLRCSPRSGDLSVYWYQQSLDQGLQFLIQYYNGEERAKGNILERFSAQQFPDLHSELNLSSLELGDSALYFCASSGNARRREGTGELFFGEGSRLTVL.

This clonotype was counted only a few times. The chain recombines TRBV10-3 with TRBJ2-7; D call uncertain. The CDR3 totals 15 residues. Trimming shortened V by 0 bases and J by 0 bases, and 9 bases separated the two germline ends. CDR1 is ENHRY and CDR2 is SYGVKD in the germline V gene. DNA for the CDR3: TGTGCCATCAGTGAGTCATCGCTATTCTCCTACGAGCAGTACTTC. Its protein is CAISESSLFSYEQYF.

This clonotype was observed a few times. The genes are TRBV5-5 and TRBJ1-1; D possibly corresponds to TRBD1 (5 bases). The CDR3 has 16 amino acids. From germline, CDR1 is SGHKS and CDR2 YYEKEE (reference sequence). V was pared by 0 bases and J by 1 base, with 13 bases between. The CDR3 is CASSLAPLGGNTEAFF. The CDR3 coding sequence is TGTGCCAGCAGCTTGGCCCCTTTGGGGGGGAACACTGAAGCTTTCTTT.

This clonotype was found a few times. This chain connects TRBV9 to TRBJ2-1; D possibly corresponds to TRBD2 (7 bases). V gave up 0 bases and J gave up 5 bases, with 15 bases separating them. This CDR3 comprises 16 residues. From germline, CDR1 is SGDLS and CDR2 YYNGEE. For the CDR3, the DNA is TGTGCCAGCAGCGTAGAGGGGGGGACTGTCGACAATGAGCAGTTCTTC. This translates into CASSVEGGTVDNEQFF.

The chain uses TRBV7-9 and TRBJ2-7, with TRBD2 matching over 9 bases. The V gene's germline CDR1 is SEHNR and CDR2 FQNEAQ (reference sequence). V was pared by 5 bases and J by 4 bases, with 6 bases of the junction left unmatched. This CDR3 is 14 amino acids long. CDR3 region: CASSPAGGRYEQYF. The CDR3 DNA is TGTGCCAGCAGCCCAGCGGGAGGCCGGTACGAGCAGTACTTC.

This chain connects TRBV7-2 to TRBJ2-1; D call uncertain. V shed 2 bases and J shed 0 bases, with 14 bases lying between them. Germline assignment: CDR1 SGHTA and CDR2 FQGNSA. This CDR3 region has 17 residues. The CDR3 loop reads CASSLRAVTTSYNEQFF. CDR3 nucleotide sequence: TGTGCCAGCAGCTTACGGGCGGTAACCACCTCCTACAATGAGCAGTTCTTC.